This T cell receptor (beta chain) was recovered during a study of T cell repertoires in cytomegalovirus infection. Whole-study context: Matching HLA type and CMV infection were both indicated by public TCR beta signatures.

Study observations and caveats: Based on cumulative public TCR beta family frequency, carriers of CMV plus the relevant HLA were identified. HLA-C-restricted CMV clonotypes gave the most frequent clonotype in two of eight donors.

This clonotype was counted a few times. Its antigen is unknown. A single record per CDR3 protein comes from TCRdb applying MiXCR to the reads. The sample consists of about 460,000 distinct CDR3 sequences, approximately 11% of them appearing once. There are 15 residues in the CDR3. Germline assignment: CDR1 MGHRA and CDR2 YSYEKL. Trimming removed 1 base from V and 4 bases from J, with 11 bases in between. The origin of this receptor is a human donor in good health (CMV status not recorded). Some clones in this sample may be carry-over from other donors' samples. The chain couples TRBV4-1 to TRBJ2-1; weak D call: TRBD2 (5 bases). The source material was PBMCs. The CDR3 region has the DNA TGCGCCAGCAGCCAAGTTCAGCGGAGTTACAATGAGCAGTTCTTC. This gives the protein CASSQVQRSYNEQFF.